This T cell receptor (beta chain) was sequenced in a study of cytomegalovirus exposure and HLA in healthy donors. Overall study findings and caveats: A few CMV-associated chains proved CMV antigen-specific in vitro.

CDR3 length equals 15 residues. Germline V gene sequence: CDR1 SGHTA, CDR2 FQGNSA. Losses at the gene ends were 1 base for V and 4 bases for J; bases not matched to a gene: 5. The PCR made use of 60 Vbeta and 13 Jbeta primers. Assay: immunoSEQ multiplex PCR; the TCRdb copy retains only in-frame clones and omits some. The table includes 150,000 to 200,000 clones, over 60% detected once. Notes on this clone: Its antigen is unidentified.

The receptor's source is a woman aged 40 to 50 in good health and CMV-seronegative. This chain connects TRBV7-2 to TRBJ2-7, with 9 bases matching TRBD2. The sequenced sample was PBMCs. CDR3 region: CASSLVSGGLYEQYF. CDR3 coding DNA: TGTGCCAGCAGCTTAGTGAGCGGGGGGCTTTACGAGCAGTACTTC.